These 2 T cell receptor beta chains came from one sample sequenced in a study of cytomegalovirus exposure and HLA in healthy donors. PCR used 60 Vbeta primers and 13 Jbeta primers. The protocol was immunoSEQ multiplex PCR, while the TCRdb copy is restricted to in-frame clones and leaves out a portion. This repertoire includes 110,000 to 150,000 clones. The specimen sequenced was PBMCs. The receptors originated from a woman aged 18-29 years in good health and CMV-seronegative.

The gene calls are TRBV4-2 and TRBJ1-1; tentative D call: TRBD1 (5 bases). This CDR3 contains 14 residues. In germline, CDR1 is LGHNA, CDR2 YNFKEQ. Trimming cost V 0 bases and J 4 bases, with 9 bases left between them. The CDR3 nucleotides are TGTGCCAGCAGCCAAGAAGCAGGGATCACTGAAGCTTTCTTT. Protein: CASSQEAGITEAFF.

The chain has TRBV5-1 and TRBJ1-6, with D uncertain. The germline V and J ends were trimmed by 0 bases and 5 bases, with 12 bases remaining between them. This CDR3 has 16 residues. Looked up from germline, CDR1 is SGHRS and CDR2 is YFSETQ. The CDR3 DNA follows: TGCGCCAGCAGCTTGGCGGCGCCTACTAATAATTCACCCCTCCACTTT. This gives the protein CASSLAAPTNNSPLHF.